This entry lists 10 T cell receptor beta chains sequenced from one sample in a study of regulatory T cells in long-lasting Graves disease. Time point denoted: newly diagnosed GD, antithyroid drugs for less than 3 months. PBMC-extracted RNA yielded the TCR library. Arm-PCR of CDR3 regions and iRepertoire HTBI primers were used to build TCR beta libraries. TCRdb analysed the multiplex PCR reads with MiXCR anew, one entry per CDR3 protein. The table records about 460,000 distinct CDR3 sequences, 11% to 15% of them present only once. This same sample was also part of a study on T cells in Graves' hyperthyroidism and ophthalmopathy.

Specimen: peripheral blood mononuclear cells (PBMCs), collected at new diagnosis, from a patient treated with antithyroid drugs. The receptor source for this set is a woman aged 45-65 years with Graves disease.

This chain uses TRBV12-3 or TRBV12-4 with TRBJ1-6; D is unclear. V dropped 6 bases and J dropped 4 bases, with 10 bases sitting between them. This CDR3 is built from 14 residues. DNA for the CDR3: TGTGCCAGCAGCAAGACACTTTATAATTCACCCCTCCACTTT. Translation gives CASSKTLYNSPLHF.

The chain couples TRBV6-1 to TRBJ1-1, with 8 bases identical to TRBD1. With V trimmed by 1 base and J by 6 bases, 10 bases remained unmatched. Germline lookup yields CDR1 MNHNS and CDR2 SASEGT. CDR3 length: 16 residues. The CDR3 is CASSEDFRGRFAEAFF. The CDR3 DNA reads TGTGCCAGCAGTGAAGATTTCAGGGGGCGTTTTGCTGAAGCTTTCTTT.

This clonotype appeared many times. The chain combines TRBV28 with TRBJ1-2; no clear D gene. Germline values: CDR1 MDHEN, CDR2 SYDVKM. V was clipped by 7 bases and J by 0 bases, with 12 bases between them. The CDR3 is made up of 14 amino acids. The CDR3 sequence is CASIMGFSNYGYTF. DNA for the CDR3: TGTGCCAGCATCATGGGATTCTCTAACTATGGCTACACCTTC.

This chain uses TRBV12-5 with TRBJ2-2, with unresolved D. The germline V gene has CDR1 LGHNT and CDR2 FRNRAP. This CDR3 has 20 residues. V was pared by 0 bases and J by 5 bases, with 25 bases between. The CDR3 is CASGLVQRGGVLWGTGELFF. CDR3 nucleotides: TGTGCTAGTGGTTTGGTACAACGTGGTGGGGTTCTTTGGGGAACCGGGGAGCTGTTTTTT.

Notes on this clonotype: Sequence at one end of the junction differs from germline and may be a read error. This chain connects TRBV27 to TRBJ2-7; a possible D gene is TRBD1 (5 bases). Germline V gene lookup returns CDR1 MNHEY and CDR2 SMNVEV (reference sequence). CDR3 length: 14 amino acids. The CDR3 DNA sequence: TGTGCCAACAGTTTTAAAGGGGATTCCTACGAGCAGTACTTC. Amino acids: CANSFKGDSYEQYF.

This clonotype was picked up many times. The V gene is TRBV7-3, the J gene TRBJ2-5; perhaps TRBD2 as D (6 bases). The CDR3 runs to 14 residues. CDR1 and CDR2 from the germline V gene are SGHTA and FQGTGA. V gave up 5 bases and J gave up 2 bases, with 12 bases separating them. CDR3 sequence: CASSKTGTQETQYF. For the CDR3, the DNA is TGTGCCAGCAGCAAAACCGGGACTCAAGAGACCCAGTACTTC.

This clonotype has a count of ten or more. The rearrangement links TRBV28 to TRBJ2-1, with 8 bases identical to TRBD2. Germline lookup yields CDR1 MDHEN and CDR2 SYDVKM. This CDR3 has 17 amino acids. The ends lost 5 bases at V and 1 base at J; junction bases unmatched: 10. In nucleotides, the CDR3 is TGTGCCAGCAGTAGCTCGGGGGCGGGAGGATCCTACAATGAGCAGTTCTTC. Translating it yields CASSSSGAGGSYNEQFF.

This chain uses TRBV4-1 with TRBJ2-7; D uncertain. Trimming took off 1 base at V and 0 bases at J, with 13 bases between the two ends. The CDR3 spans 16 residues. The germline V gene encodes CDR1 MGHRA and CDR2 YSYEKL. The CDR3 reads CASSQGQALSSYEQYF. CDR3 coding DNA: TGCGCCAGCAGCCAAGGCCAGGCCCTGAGCTCCTACGAGCAGTACTTC.

This clonotype was seen a few times. The CDR3 loop reads CASSLDRGGLNTEAFF. The CDR3 nucleotides are TGTGCCAGCAGCCTGGACAGGGGAGGTCTGAACACTGAAGCTTTCTTT. The chain recombines TRBV5-4 with TRBJ1-1; 9 positions match TRBD1. The CDR3 extends over 16 amino acids. The trim removed 4 bases at V and 0 bases at J, leaving 7 bases unmatched. Per germline, CDR1 SGHNT and CDR2 YYREEE (reference sequence). Variable domain in full (rest from reference TRBV5-4 and TRBJ1-1): ETGVTQSPTHLIKTRGQQVTLRCSSQSGHNTVSWYQQALGQGPQFIFQYYREEENGRGNFPPRFSGLQFPNYSSELNVNALELDDSALYLCASSLDRGGLNTEAFFGQGTRLTVV.

In its sample, this clonotype was seen a few times. The genes are TRBV7-6 and TRBJ2-7; 7 positions match TRBD2. Losses at the gene ends were 1 base for V and 5 bases for J; bases not matched to a gene: 5. Germline V gene sequence: CDR1 SGHVS, CDR2 FNYEAQ. The CDR3 totals 14 residues. The CDR3 here is CASSLGREQNEQYF. The CDR3 DNA reads TGTGCCAGCAGCTTAGGGCGGGAGCAGAACGAGCAGTACTTC.